This T cell receptor beta chain was captured in a study of sequential checkpoint blockade in melanoma. CDR1 is LNHDA and CDR2 is SQIVND in the germline V gene (reference sequence). The J segment lost 3 bases and the V segment lost 4 bases, leaving 10 bases of the junction unmatched. The CDR3 contains 16 residues. This clone was recorded a few times. The treatment: randomized to nivolumab then ipilimumab (arm A) or the reverse (arm B). The protocol was immunoSEQ multiplex PCR, while the TCRdb copy is restricted to in-frame clones and leaves out a portion. The sample shows approximately 12,000 clones, approximately 76% of them seen only once.

The sample here was CD8+ T cells sorted from blood (inferred from file names), taken from a patient given nivolumab and ipilimumab in sequence. This sequence was found in a human patient with melanoma. Some clones in this sample may be carry-over from other donors' samples. J is TRBJ2-7 and V is TRBV19; 9 bases fit TRBD1. The CDR3 sequence: CASSSTRGTGRYEQYF. In nucleotides, the CDR3 is TGTGCCAGTAGTAGTACCCGTGGGACAGGGCGCTACGAGCAGTACTTC. Supplemented by reference TRBV19 and TRBJ2-7, the full variable domain reads DGGITQSPKYLFRKEGQNVTLSCEQNLNHDAMYWYRQDPGQGLRLIYYSQIVNDFQKGDIAEGYSVSREKKESFPLTVTSAQKNPTAFYLCASSSTRGTGRYEQYFGPGTRLTVT.